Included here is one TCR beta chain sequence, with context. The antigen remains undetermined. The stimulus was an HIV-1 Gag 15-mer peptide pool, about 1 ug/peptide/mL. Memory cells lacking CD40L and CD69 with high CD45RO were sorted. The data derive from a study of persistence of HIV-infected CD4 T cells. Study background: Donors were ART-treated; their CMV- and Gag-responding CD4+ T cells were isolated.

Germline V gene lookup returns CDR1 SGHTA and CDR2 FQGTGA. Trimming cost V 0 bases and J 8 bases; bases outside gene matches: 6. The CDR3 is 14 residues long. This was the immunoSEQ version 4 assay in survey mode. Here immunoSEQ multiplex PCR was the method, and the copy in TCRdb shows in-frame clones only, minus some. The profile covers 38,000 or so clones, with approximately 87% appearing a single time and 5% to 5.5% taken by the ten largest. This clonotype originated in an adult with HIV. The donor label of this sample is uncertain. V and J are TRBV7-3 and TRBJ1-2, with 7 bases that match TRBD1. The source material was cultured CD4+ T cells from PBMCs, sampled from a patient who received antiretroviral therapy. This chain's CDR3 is CASSLTGDSTGYTF. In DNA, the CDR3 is TGTGCCAGCAGCTTAACGGGGGACAGTACGGGCTACACCTTC.